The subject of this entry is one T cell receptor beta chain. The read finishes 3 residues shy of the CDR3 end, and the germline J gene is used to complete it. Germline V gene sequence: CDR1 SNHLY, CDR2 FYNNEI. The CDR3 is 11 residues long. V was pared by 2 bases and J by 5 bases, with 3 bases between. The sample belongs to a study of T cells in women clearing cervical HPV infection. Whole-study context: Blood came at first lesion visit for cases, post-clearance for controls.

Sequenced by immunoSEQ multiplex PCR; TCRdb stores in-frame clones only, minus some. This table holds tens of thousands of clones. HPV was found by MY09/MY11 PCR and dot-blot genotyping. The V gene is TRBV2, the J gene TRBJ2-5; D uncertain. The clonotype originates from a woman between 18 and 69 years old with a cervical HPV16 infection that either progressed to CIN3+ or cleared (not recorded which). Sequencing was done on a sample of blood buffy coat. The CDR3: CASSESETQYF. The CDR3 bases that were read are TGTGCCAGCAGTGAATCTGAGACC.